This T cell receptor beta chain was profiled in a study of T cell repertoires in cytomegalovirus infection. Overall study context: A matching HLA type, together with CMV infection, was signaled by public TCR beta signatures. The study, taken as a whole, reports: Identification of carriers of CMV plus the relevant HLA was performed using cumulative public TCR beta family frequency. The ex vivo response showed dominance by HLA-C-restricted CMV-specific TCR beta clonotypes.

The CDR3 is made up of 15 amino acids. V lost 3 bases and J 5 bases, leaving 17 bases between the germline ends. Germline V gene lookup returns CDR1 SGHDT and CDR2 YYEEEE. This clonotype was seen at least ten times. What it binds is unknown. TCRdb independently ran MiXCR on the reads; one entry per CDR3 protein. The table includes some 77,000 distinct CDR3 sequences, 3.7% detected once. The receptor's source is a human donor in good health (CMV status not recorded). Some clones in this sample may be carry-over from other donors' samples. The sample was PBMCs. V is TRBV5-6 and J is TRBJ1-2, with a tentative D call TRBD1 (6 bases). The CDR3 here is CASSSGHAKFYGYTF. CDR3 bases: TGTGCCAGCAGCTCGGGACACGCGAAGTTTTATGGCTACACCTTC.